What follows describes a single T cell receptor beta chain. The CDR3 loop spans 14 amino acids. Germline V gene sequence: CDR1 SSHAT, CDR2 FNYEAQ (reference sequence). V was clipped by 5 bases and J by 4 bases; unmatched bases: 4. The sample is drawn from a study of shared clonotypes between healthy human individuals. Sequencing used immunoSEQ multiplex PCR; TCRdb keeps in-frame clones, though not all of them. The sample consists of under 600,000 clones, around 79% of them appearing once. The sequence was obtained from a woman in her thirties or forties in good health. Some clones in this sample may be carry-over from other donors' samples. The specimen was PBMCs. The chain combines TRBV7-7 with TRBJ2-5, with 10 bases matching TRBD1. The CDR3 DNA follows: TGTGCCAGCAGCCCCCGGACAGGGGGAGAGACCCAGTACTTC. Encoded protein: CASSPRTGGETQYF.